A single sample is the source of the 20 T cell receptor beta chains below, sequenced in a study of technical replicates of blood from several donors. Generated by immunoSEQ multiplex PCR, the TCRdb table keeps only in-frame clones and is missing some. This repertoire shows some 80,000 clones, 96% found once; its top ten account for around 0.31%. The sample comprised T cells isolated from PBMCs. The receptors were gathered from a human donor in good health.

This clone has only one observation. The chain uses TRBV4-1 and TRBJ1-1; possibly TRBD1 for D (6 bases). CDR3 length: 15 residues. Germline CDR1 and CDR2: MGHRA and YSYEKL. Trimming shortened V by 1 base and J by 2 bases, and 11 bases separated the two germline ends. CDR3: CASSQGWGTNTEAFF. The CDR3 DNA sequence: TGCGCCAGCAGCCAAGGTTGGGGGACAAACACTGAAGCTTTCTTT.

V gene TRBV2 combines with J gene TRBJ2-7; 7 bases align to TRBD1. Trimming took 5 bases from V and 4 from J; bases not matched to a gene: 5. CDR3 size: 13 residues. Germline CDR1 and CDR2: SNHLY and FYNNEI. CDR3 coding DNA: TGTGCCAGCAGTAGGACAGGATTTTACGAGCAGTACTTC. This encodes CASSRTGFYEQYF.

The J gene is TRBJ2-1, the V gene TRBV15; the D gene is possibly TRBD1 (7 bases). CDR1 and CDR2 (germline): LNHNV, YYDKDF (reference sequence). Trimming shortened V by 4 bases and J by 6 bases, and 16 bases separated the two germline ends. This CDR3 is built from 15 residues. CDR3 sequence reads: CATSTAGTASNEQFF. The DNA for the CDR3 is TGTGCCACCAGCACGGCGGGGACAGCTAGCAATGAGCAGTTCTTC.

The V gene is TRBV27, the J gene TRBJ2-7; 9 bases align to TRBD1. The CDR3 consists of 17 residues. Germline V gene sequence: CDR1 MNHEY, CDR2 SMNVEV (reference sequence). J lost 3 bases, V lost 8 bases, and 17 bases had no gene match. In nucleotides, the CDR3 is TGTGCCAGCGGAACCGGGACAGGGTCCACCCCACGCTACGAGCAGTACTTC. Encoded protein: CASGTGTGSTPRYEQYF.

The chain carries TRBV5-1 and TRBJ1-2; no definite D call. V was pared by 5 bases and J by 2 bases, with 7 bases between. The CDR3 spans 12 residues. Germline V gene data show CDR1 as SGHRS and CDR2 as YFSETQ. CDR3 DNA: TGCGCCAGCAGGTTACAGAACTATGGCTACACCTTC. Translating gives CASRLQNYGYTF.

CDR3 in DNA: TGTGCCAGCACTATGATGAACACCGGGGAGCTGTTTTTT. The encoded protein is CASTMMNTGELFF. This chain joins TRBV6-1 and TRBJ2-2; D gene unclear. V gave up 7 bases and J gave up 1 base, with 7 bases separating them. The length of the CDR3 is 13 residues. Germline V gene sequence: CDR1 MNHNS, CDR2 SASEGT.

The CDR3 nucleotides read TGTGCCTGGAGTTCCAGGAACACTGAAGCTTTCTTT. Translating it yields CAWSSRNTEAFF. V and J are TRBV30 and TRBJ1-1; D is unresolved. CDR3 length: 12 residues. Germline V lookup: CDR1 GTSNPN, CDR2 SVGIG (reference sequence). Trimming took 2 bases from V and 1 from J, leaving 5 bases between them.

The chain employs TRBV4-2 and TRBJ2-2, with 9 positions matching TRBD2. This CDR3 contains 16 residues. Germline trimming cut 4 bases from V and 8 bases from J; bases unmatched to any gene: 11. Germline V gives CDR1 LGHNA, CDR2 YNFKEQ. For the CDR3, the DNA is TGTGCCAGCAGCCCGGAGGAGGGGCTAGCGGGAGGGGAGCTGTTTTTT. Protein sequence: CASSPEEGLAGGELFF.

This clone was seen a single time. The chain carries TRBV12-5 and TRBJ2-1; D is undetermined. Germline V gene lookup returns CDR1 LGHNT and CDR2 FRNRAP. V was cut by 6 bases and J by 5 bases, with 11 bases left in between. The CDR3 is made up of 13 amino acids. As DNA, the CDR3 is TGTGCTAGTGGGATCAGTGGTAACAATGAGCAGTTCTTC. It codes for CASGISGNNEQFF.

CDR3 in DNA: TGTGCCACCAGACTCTCGACAGGGATCAACGAGCAGTACTTC. It translates to CATRLSTGINEQYF. The chain has TRBV28 and TRBJ2-7; 7 positions agree with TRBD1. Germline CDR1 reads MDHEN; CDR2 reads SYDVKM. The CDR3 runs to 14 residues. Trimming took 10 bases from V and 5 from J; bases not matched to a gene: 14. Filled out from reference TRBV28 and TRBJ2-7, the complete variable domain reads DVKVTQSSRYLVKRTGEKVFLECVQDMDHENMFWYRQDPGLGLRLIYFSYDVKMKEKGDIPEGYSVSREKKERFSLILESASTNQTSMYLCATRLSTGINEQYFGPGTRLTVT.

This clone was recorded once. CDR3 in DNA: TGTGCCAGCAGCCTTAGGACACGGGAAAAACTGTTTTTT. Protein sequence: CASSLRTREKLFF. The chain carries TRBV7-9 and TRBJ1-4, with D maybe TRBD1 (5 bases). V lost 5 bases to trimming and J lost 8 bases, with 12 bases between them. This CDR3 has 13 residues. CDR1 is SEHNR and CDR2 is FQNEAQ in the germline V gene (reference sequence).

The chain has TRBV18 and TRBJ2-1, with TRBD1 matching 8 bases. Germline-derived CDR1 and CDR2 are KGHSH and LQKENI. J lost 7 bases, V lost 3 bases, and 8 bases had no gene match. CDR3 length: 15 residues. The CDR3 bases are TGTGCCAGCTCACCGTCCGGGACAGGTATGAATGAGCAGTTCTTC. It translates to CASSPSGTGMNEQFF.

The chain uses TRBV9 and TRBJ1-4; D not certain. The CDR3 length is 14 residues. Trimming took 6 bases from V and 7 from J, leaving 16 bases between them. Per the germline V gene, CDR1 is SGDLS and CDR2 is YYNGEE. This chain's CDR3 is CASTPGAGSEKLFF. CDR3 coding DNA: TGTGCCAGCACCCCGGGAGCGGGGAGTGAAAAACTGTTTTTT.

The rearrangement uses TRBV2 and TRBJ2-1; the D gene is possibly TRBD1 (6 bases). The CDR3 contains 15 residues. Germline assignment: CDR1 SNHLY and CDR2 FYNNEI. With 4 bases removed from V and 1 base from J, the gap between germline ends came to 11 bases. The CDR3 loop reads CASSGDTASYNEQFF. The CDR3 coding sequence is TGTGCCAGCAGTGGGGACACTGCATCCTACAATGAGCAGTTCTTC.

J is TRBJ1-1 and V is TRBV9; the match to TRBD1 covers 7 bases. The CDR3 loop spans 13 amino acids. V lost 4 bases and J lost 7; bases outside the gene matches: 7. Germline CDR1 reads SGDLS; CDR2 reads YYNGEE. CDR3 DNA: TGTGCCAGCAGCCCTACAGGGGTGGGTGAAGCTTTCTTT. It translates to CASSPTGVGEAFF.

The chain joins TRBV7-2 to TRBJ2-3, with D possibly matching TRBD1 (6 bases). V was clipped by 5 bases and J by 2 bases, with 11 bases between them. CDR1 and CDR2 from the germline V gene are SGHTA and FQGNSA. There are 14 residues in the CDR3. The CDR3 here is CASSLDRSTDTQYF. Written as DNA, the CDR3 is TGTGCCAGCAGCCTCGACAGGTCCACAGATACGCAGTATTTT.

In DNA form, the CDR3 reads TGTGCCATCAGCCCTGGAAGGGAGGACAATGAGCAGTTCTTC. Protein sequence: CAISPGREDNEQFF. This chain connects TRBV10-3 to TRBJ2-1, with D perhaps TRBD2 (6 bases). Per the germline V gene, CDR1 is ENHRY and CDR2 is SYGVKD. The CDR3 runs 14 residues. Trimming pared 6 bases from V and 5 bases from J, leaving 14 bases between.

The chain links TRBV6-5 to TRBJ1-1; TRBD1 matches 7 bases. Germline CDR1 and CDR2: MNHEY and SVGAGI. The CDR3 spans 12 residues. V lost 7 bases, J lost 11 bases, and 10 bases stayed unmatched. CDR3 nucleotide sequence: TGTGCCAGCACCTCCCCAGGGGGGATGGCTTTCTTT. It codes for CASTSPGGMAFF.

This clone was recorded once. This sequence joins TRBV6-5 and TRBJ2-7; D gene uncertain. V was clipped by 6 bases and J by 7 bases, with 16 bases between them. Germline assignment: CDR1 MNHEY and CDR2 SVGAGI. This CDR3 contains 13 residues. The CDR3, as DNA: TGTGCCAGCAGCTCCTCCCTTTGGCCGGAGCAGTACTTC. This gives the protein CASSSSLWPEQYF.

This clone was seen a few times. CDR3 region: CASSLHPGQDYNEQFF. CDR3 coding DNA: TGTGCCAGCAGCCTCCACCCGGGACAGGACTACAATGAGCAGTTCTTC. V and J are TRBV11-1 and TRBJ2-1, with 8 positions matching TRBD1. The CDR3 runs 16 residues. Germline V lookup: CDR1 SGHAT, CDR2 FQDESV (reference sequence). J gave up 3 bases and V 5 bases, and 9 bases lay outside the gene matches.